The 30 T cell receptor beta chains in this list originate from one sample, sequenced in a study of beta chain features in type 1 diabetes. Study-level findings and limits: All four CD4+ subsets from Type 1 diabetes patients carried moderately but significantly shorter TCRB CDR3s.

The sequenced template was cDNA made from the entire isolated RNA. Using immunoSEQ multiplex PCR, the repertoire was profiled, and TCRdb retains in-frame clones only, with some absent. The sample contains 550,000 to 850,000 clones, 13% of which appear only once. These receptors have no known antigen. The sample taken for sequencing was naive CD4+ T cells from blood. The origin of the receptors is a man between 18 and 29 years old with type 1 diabetes.

The chain employs TRBV6-5 and TRBJ1-5, with 7 positions matching TRBD1. The CDR3 totals 15 residues. The V segment lost 4 bases and the J segment 0 bases; nucleotides outside the gene matches: 3. Germline assignment: CDR1 MNHEY and CDR2 SVGAGI. For the CDR3, the DNA is TGTGCCAGCAGTTTCACAGGGGATAGCAATCAGCCCCAGCATTTT. Residues: CASSFTGDSNQPQHF.

About this clone itself: The sample has other DNA sequences that encode this CDR3 too. The rearrangement uses TRBV30 and TRBJ2-5; 11 bases match TRBD2. Trimming at V came to 0 bases and at J to 2 bases, leaving 2 bases not matched to a gene. Germline V gene sequence: CDR1 GTSNPN, CDR2 SVGIG (reference sequence). The CDR3 covers 15 residues. The CDR3, as DNA: TGTGCCTGGAGTGTGCTAGCGGGGGGTCAAGAGACCCAGTACTTC. The encoded protein is CAWSVLAGGQETQYF.

The chain employs TRBV7-3 and TRBJ2-5, with D possibly TRBD2 on 6 matching bases. The CDR3 spans 16 residues. V lost 5 bases and J 2 bases, leaving 18 bases between the germline ends. Germline CDR1 is SGHTA and CDR2 is FQGTGA. CDR3 protein: CASSLASGSGQETQYF. CDR3 sequence (DNA): TGTGCCAGCAGCCTCGCGAGCGGTAGCGGACAAGAGACCCAGTACTTC.

This clone came up a few times. This chain uses TRBV5-1 with TRBJ1-5, with no clear D. Germline assignment: CDR1 SGHRS and CDR2 YFSETQ. The CDR3 sequence is 14 residues long. Deletions cut 0 bases from V and 7 bases from J, with 11 bases between. In DNA, the CDR3 is TGCGCCAGCAGCTTGGAAGGGTTCGGGCAGCCCCAGCATTTT. Protein sequence: CASSLEGFGQPQHF.

V usage is TRBV6-1 and J usage is TRBJ2-5; D is perhaps TRBD2 (5 bases). This CDR3 has 14 amino acids. V was shortened by 3 bases and J by 4 bases, with 12 bases between the two germline ends. Germline lookup yields CDR1 MNHNS and CDR2 SASEGT. This CDR3 reads CASSETMGRETQYF. The CDR3 bases are TGTGCCAGCAGTGAGACTATGGGCAGAGAGACCCAGTACTTC.

The rearrangement links TRBV5-6 to TRBJ1-3; D perhaps matches TRBD1 (6 bases). The V gene lost 3 bases and the J gene lost 0 bases, with 7 bases spanning the gap. Germline-derived CDR1 and CDR2 are SGHDT and YYEEEE. The CDR3 runs 14 residues. The CDR3 DNA is TGTGCCAGCAGCTCACAGGGCTCTGGAAACACCATATATTTT. Translation: CASSSQGSGNTIYF.

This clone has a handful of counts. The chain joins TRBV7-3 to TRBJ1-6, with D tentatively TRBD1 (5 bases). The CDR3 covers 15 residues. Germline CDR1 and CDR2: SGHTA and FQGTGA. V lost 8 bases and J 10 bases, leaving 21 bases between the germline ends. The CDR3 spells CASSSGESGRSPLHF. For the CDR3, the DNA is TGTGCCAGCTCCTCGGGGGAGAGTGGAAGATCACCCCTCCACTTT.

The chain combines TRBV7-9 with TRBJ2-5; 7 nucleotides match TRBD2. Germline CDR1 SEHNR, CDR2 FQNEAQ (reference sequence). The CDR3 consists of 10 residues. Losses at the gene ends were 11 bases for V and 4 bases for J; bases not matched to a gene: 1. CDR3 sequence: CAWGGETQYF. CDR3 DNA sequence: TGTGCCTGGGGGGGAGAGACCCAGTACTTC.

The chain employs TRBV5-6 and TRBJ2-3; D tentatively fits TRBD1 or TRBD2 (6 bases each). Germline loops: CDR1 SGHDT, CDR2 YYEEEE. Trimming left V 5 bases short and J 6 bases short, with 16 bases between. This CDR3 region has 14 residues. In DNA form, the CDR3 reads TGTGCCAGCAGGCAAGAAGGGGGGCTGGATACGCAGTATTTT. Residues: CASRQEGGLDTQYF.

V is TRBV7-9 and J is TRBJ2-3, with TRBD2 matching over 15 bases. The CDR3 covers 18 residues. The germline V gene encodes CDR1 SEHNR and CDR2 FQNEAQ (reference sequence). V lost 5 bases and J lost 0; bases outside the gene matches: 6. This CDR3 is CASSAGTSGGTSTDTQYF. DNA for the CDR3: TGTGCCAGCAGCGCGGGGACTAGCGGGGGGACTAGCACAGATACGCAGTATTTT.

The sample holds a few counts of this clone. CDR3 amino acids: CASLGLGNAEAFF. The CDR3 coding sequence is TGTGCCAGCCTAGGGCTTGGAAATGCTGAAGCTTTCTTT. This chain uses TRBV25-1 with TRBJ1-1; D remains ambiguous. The length of the CDR3 is 13 residues. Trimming stripped 8 bases from V and 6 bases from J, with 16 bases between. Germline V gene sequence: CDR1 MGHDK, CDR2 SYGVNS.

The chain's CDR3 is CSAWDGYEQYF. CDR3 coding DNA: TGCAGTGCATGGGACGGCTACGAGCAGTACTTC. This chain uses TRBV20-1 with TRBJ2-7; the D gene could be TRBD1 or TRBD2 (5 bases each). The CDR3 extends over 11 amino acids. Germline V gene lookup returns CDR1 DFQATT and CDR2 SNEGSKA (reference sequence). Trimming stripped 6 bases from V and 3 bases from J, with 9 bases between.

This clone was counted a few times. The rearrangement uses TRBV5-1 and TRBJ2-7, with 9 bases aligning to TRBD1. The CDR3 consists of 14 residues. Germline loops: CDR1 SGHRS, CDR2 YFSETQ. Unmatched junction bases numbered 4, after V lost 4 bases and J lost 2 bases. The DNA of the CDR3 is TGCGCCAGCAGCATACAGGGGGCCGCCTACGAGCAGTACTTC. Amino acids: CASSIQGAAYEQYF. Based on the CDR3 plus reference TRBV5-1 and TRBJ2-7, the full variable domain is KAGVTQTPRYLIKTRGQQVTLSCSPISGHRSVSWYQQTPGQGLQFLFEYFSETQRNKGNFPGRFSGRQFSNSRSEMNVSTLELGDSALYLCASSIQGAAYEQYFGPGTRLTVT.

About this clone itself: Different DNA sequences within this sample yield the same CDR3. The chain couples TRBV28 to TRBJ1-2, with 9 bases that match TRBD1. This CDR3 is 13 amino acids long. Germline CDR1 is MDHEN and CDR2 is SYDVKM. Losses at the gene ends were 6 bases for V and 8 bases for J; bases not matched to a gene: 7. CDR3 in amino acids: CASSSDRGNGYTF. CDR3 bases: TGTGCCAGCAGCTCGGACAGGGGTAACGGCTACACCTTC.

The J gene is TRBJ1-2, the V gene TRBV29-1; 8 nucleotides line up with TRBD1. Trimming at V came to 7 bases and at J to 5 bases, leaving 6 bases not matched to a gene. The CDR3 sequence is 12 residues long. Looked up from germline, CDR1 is SQVTM and CDR2 is ANQGSEA. CDR3 residues: CSADDRGYGYTF. CDR3 DNA sequence: TGCAGCGCCGATGACAGGGGATATGGCTACACCTTC.

This clone was counted only a few times. This chain uses TRBV5-1 with TRBJ1-5, with 8 bases fitting TRBD1. V shed 1 base and J 6 bases; nucleotides not matched to a gene: 6. This CDR3 contains 15 residues. The germline CDR1 and CDR2 sequences are SGHRS and YFSETQ. The CDR3 sequence is CASSLTGGDFQPQHF. The DNA of the CDR3 is TGCGCCAGCAGCTTGACAGGGGGGGACTTTCAGCCCCAGCATTTT.

The rearrangement uses TRBV15 and TRBJ1-2; D remains ambiguous. Germline assignment: CDR1 LNHNV and CDR2 YYDKDF (reference sequence). V lost 3 bases and J 2 bases, leaving 7 bases between the germline ends. The CDR3 totals 13 residues. CDR3: CATSSDKNYGYTF. The DNA for the CDR3 is TGTGCCACCAGCAGTGACAAAAACTATGGCTACACCTTC.

The rearrangement links TRBV7-2 to TRBJ1-2; D remains unclear. Germline V gene sequence: CDR1 SGHTA, CDR2 FQGNSA. The germline V and J ends were trimmed by 5 bases and 4 bases, with 11 bases remaining between them. The CDR3 is 13 amino acids. The CDR3 sequence is CASSDPVFYGYTF. The CDR3 DNA reads TGTGCCAGCAGCGATCCTGTCTTCTATGGCTACACCTTC.

This chain joins TRBV13 and TRBJ2-3, with TRBD2 matching over 7 bases. The CDR3 extends over 16 amino acids. Per the germline V gene, CDR1 is PRHDT and CDR2 is FYEKMQ (reference sequence). The ends lost 5 bases at V and 0 bases at J; junction bases unmatched: 8. CDR3 bases: TGTGCCAGCAGCCCCCCTTACGGGGGGAGCACAGATACGCAGTATTTT. Its translation is CASSPPYGGSTDTQYF.

The chain employs TRBV18 and TRBJ2-3, with D uncertain. The CDR3 is made up of 13 amino acids. Per germline, CDR1 KGHSH and CDR2 LQKENI. The V and J ends lost 2 bases and 4 bases respectively, with 7 bases between them. The CDR3 DNA reads TGTGCCAGCTCACCAAACCAGCCAGATACGCAGTATTTT. Protein sequence: CASSPNQPDTQYF.

The CDR3 DNA reads TGCGCCAGCAGTTACGGGGATCCCTACAATGAGCAGTTCTTC. This translates into CASSYGDPYNEQFF. J is TRBJ2-1 and V is TRBV5-1, with D possibly matching TRBD2 (5 bases). The V gene's germline CDR1 is SGHRS and CDR2 YFSETQ. V was clipped by 5 bases and J by 2 bases, with 11 bases between them. The length of the CDR3 is 14 residues.

This clone was seen a few times. The chain links TRBV11-2 to TRBJ1-1; possible D gene TRBD1, 5 bases. V shed 4 bases and J shed 1 base, with 10 bases lying between them. The CDR3 length is 14 residues. Germline V lookup: CDR1 SGHAT, CDR2 FQNNGV. The CDR3 sequence is CASSSGPANTEAFF. The DNA of the CDR3 is TGTGCCAGCAGCTCAGGGCCCGCGAACACTGAAGCTTTCTTT.

This clone was picked up a small number of times. The sample has other DNA sequences that encode this CDR3 too. V is TRBV4-1 and J is TRBJ1-2; D remains ambiguous. Trimming took off 0 bases at V and 6 bases at J, with 8 bases between the two ends. This CDR3 region has 13 residues. Germline values: CDR1 MGHRA, CDR2 YSYEKL. This CDR3 is CASSQDPGHGYTF. CDR3 coding DNA: TGCGCCAGCAGCCAAGATCCCGGTCATGGCTACACCTTC.

As for this clone: At the DNA level, this CDR3 is encoded by other sequences in the same sample as well. The chain has TRBV29-1 and TRBJ1-4; D not resolved. The CDR3 is made up of 12 amino acids. The V gene lost 3 bases and the J gene lost 4 bases, with 6 bases spanning the gap. CDR1 and CDR2 (germline): SQVTM, ANQGSEA. As DNA, the CDR3 is TGCAGCGTTGATGGTGGTAATGAAAAACTGTTTTTT. Translated: CSVDGGNEKLFF.

The chain links TRBV6-1 to TRBJ1-6; no firm D call. The CDR3 is 15 residues long. Trimming cost V 1 base and J 7 bases, with 11 bases left between them. The germline V gene has CDR1 MNHNS and CDR2 SASEGT. The CDR3 sequence is CASSEVGAGNSPLHF. The CDR3 DNA is TGTGCCAGCAGTGAAGTTGGCGCGGGGAATTCACCCCTCCACTTT.

This clone turned up a few times. This chain connects TRBV6-6 to TRBJ1-4; unclear D gene. Trimming stripped 4 bases from V and 7 bases from J, with 13 bases between. The CDR3 spans 14 residues. Germline CDR1 and CDR2: MNHNY and SVGAGI (reference sequence). The CDR3 coding sequence is TGTGCCAGCAGTTCGGAACTTAAGGGTGAAAAACTGTTTTTT. It is translated as CASSSELKGEKLFF.

This clone was observed a handful of times. This rearrangement joins TRBV4-1 to TRBJ1-5; D perhaps matches TRBD1 (6 bases). The CDR3 is made up of 16 amino acids. V was pared by 1 base and J by 3 bases, with 13 bases between. CDR1 MGHRA and CDR2 YSYEKL come from the germline V gene. CDR3 nucleotide sequence: TGCGCCAGCAGCCAAGCTACGACAGGAGTCAATCAGCCCCAGCATTTT. This translates into CASSQATTGVNQPQHF.

DNA for the CDR3: TGTGCCAGCAGCGCCTGGTCGGATGAAAAACTGTTTTTT. Encoded protein: CASSAWSDEKLFF. The J gene is TRBJ1-4, the V gene TRBV5-4; D remains ambiguous. Trimming shortened V by 4 bases and J by 6 bases, and 10 bases separated the two germline ends. Germline lookup yields CDR1 SGHNT and CDR2 YYREEE (reference sequence). CDR3 size: 13 residues. The whole variable domain, remainder taken from reference TRBV5-4 and TRBJ1-4, is ETGVTQSPTHLIKTRGQQVTLRCSSQSGHNTVSWYQQALGQGPQFIFQYYREEENGRGNFPPRFSGLQFPNYSSELNVNALELDDSALYLCASSAWSDEKLFFGSGTQLSVL.

For this clone: Other DNA sequences in the same sample also yield this CDR3. The rearrangement joins TRBV6-5 to TRBJ2-3, with unresolved D. Germline lookup yields CDR1 MNHEY and CDR2 SVGAGI. This CDR3 region has 14 residues. Between the trimmed V and J ends, which lost 0 bases and 0 bases, there was a span of 4 bases. The CDR3 DNA reads TGTGCCAGCAGTTACTCGGGCAGCACAGATACGCAGTATTTT. Protein: CASSYSGSTDTQYF.

V gene TRBV7-9 combines with J gene TRBJ2-5, with D unclear. Germline V lookup: CDR1 SEHNR, CDR2 FQNEAQ (reference sequence). This CDR3 is built from 15 residues. V lost 5 bases and J lost 3, with 16 bases in between. CDR3 sequence reads: CASSPGSTFEETQYF. In nucleotides, the CDR3 is TGTGCCAGCAGCCCTGGAAGTACATTCGAAGAGACCCAGTACTTC. Full variable domain (remainder filled in from reference TRBV7-9 and TRBJ2-5): DTGVSQNPRHKITKRGQNVTFRCDPISEHNRLYWYRQTLGQGPEFLTYFQNEAQLEKSRLLSDRFSAERPKGSFSTLEIQRTEQGDSAMYLCASSPGSTFEETQYFGPGTRLLVL.